Listed below are T cell receptor beta chains from one sample, sequenced in a study of OX40 agonist ivuxolimab in advanced cancers. TCRdb's copy holds only in-frame clones and misses some; the assay was immunoSEQ multiplex PCR. The sample contains about 90,000 clones, 75% to 90% of which appear only once. The specimen was CD4+ or CD8+ T cells sorted from blood, collected in a trial of the OX40 agonist ivuxolimab. These receptors all come from an adult with an advanced solid tumor such as melanoma, head and neck, liver or kidney cancer. Each CDR3 is given with its conserved first and last residue. Each record gives: J gene, clone size, V gene, D gene, CDR3 DNA, CDR3 protein. D genes are given only for firm matches. Clone size is not always given. Where it is, it says once, few, many or a class for expanded clones.

TRBJ2-5 few TRBV14 - TGTGCCAGCAGCCGCGGACACCAAGAGACCCAGTACTTC CASSRGHQETQYF
TRBJ2-7 - TRBV6-6 - TGTGCCAGCGGAGCGGCAGGGGTGGTTTACGAGCAGTACTTC CASGAAGVVYEQYF
TRBJ2-1 - TRBV5-4 TRBD1 TGTGCCAGCAGCGGCAGGGGGCTCGATGAGCAGTTCTTC CASSGRGLDEQFF
TRBJ1-2 - TRBV5-4 TRBD1 TGTGCGGGCCGAGGACAGGGGCGACTAGAAGGCTACACCTTC CAGRGQGRLEGYTF
TRBJ2-7 - TRBV27 TRBD1 TGTGCCAGCAGACCGGGACAGGGGATCTTC CASRPGQGIF
TRBJ2-5 - TRBV9 TRBD2 TGTGCCAGCAGCACTATAGCGGGAGAAGAGACCCAGTACTTC CASSTIAGEETQYF
TRBJ2-1 - TRBV13 TRBD2 TGTGCCAGCAGCCAGGGACTAGCGGGAGGCAATGAGCAGTTCTTC CASSQGLAGGNEQFF
TRBJ2-1 - TRBV27 - TGTGCCAGCAGTTTCATAGGGTCCTACAATGAGCAGTTCTTC CASSFIGSYNEQFF
TRBJ2-7 - TRBV27 TRBD2 TGTGCCTCGAAGGGCGGGGGGCAGGTCGAGCAGTACTTC CASKGGGQVEQYF
TRBJ2-1 - TRBV18 TRBD2 TGTGCCAGCTCACTGTTGACTAGCGGGAGTTTCGATGAGCAGTTCTTC CASSLLTSGSFDEQFF
TRBJ2-3 - TRBV25-1 - TGTGCCAGCAGAGCAGATACGCAGTATTTT CASRADTQYF
TRBJ2-2 - TRBV4-1 TRBD1 TGCGCCAGCAGCCAAGGGACAGGGCCCGGGGAGCTGTTTTTT CASSQGTGPGELFF
TRBJ1-2 - TRBV5-4 TRBD1 TGTGCCAGCAGCAGGGGGCTTAGGAGCTACACCTTC CASSRGLRSYTF
TRBJ2-3 - TRBV6-5 - TGTGCCAGCAGTCCCGATCGGCCGGCAGATACGCAGTATTTT CASSPDRPADTQYF
TRBJ2-6 - TRBV5-5 TRBD1 TGTGCCAGCACCCCTAGGCCAGGGGGATATTCTGGGGCCAACGTCCTGACTTTC CASTPRPGGYSGANVLTF
TRBJ2-7 - TRBV29-1 - TGCAGCGTTAAGGGTGGTTGGGATGCCGCGGTGAAGAGCTACGAGCAGTACTTC CSVKGGWDAAVKSYEQYF
TRBJ2-7 - TRBV4-1 TRBD2 TGCGCCAGCAGCCAAGGTGGGTCTACTAGCGGGAGCGTCGAGCAGTACTTC CASSQGGSTSGSVEQYF
TRBJ2-5 - TRBV18 - TGTGCCAGCTCTCAGGACAGACCAAGGGAGCAGTACTTC CASSQDRPREQYF
TRBJ1-1 - TRBV5-1 - TGCGCCAGCAGCACCGTTGTCCGCCCCCGGGGCCTCATACTGAAGGAAGCTTTCTTT CASSTVVRPRGLILKEAFF
TRBJ2-7 - TRBV10-3 TRBD2 TGTGCCATCAGTGAGTCCAGTAGCGGGAGAGATGAGCAGTACTTC CAISESSSGRDEQYF
TRBJ2-1 - TRBV9 TRBD2 TGTGCCAGCAGCCCATGGACTAGCGGGAGAGGGAACAATGAGCAGTTCTTC CASSPWTSGRGNNEQFF
TRBJ1-1 - TRBV11-3 - TGTGCCAGCAGCTTAGGCAGGAACACTGAAGCTTTCTTT CASSLGRNTEAFF
TRBJ2-6 - TRBV2 - TGTGCCACCCGGGGGGGGGCCAACGTCCTGACTTTC CATRGGANVLTF
TRBJ2-2 - TRBV7-2 - TGTGCCAGCAGCTTAACCCGTACAGGCCCGGGGACCGGGGAGCTGTTTTTT CASSLTRTGPGTGELFF
TRBJ1-3 few TRBV7-9 - TGTGCCAGCAGCCTCTGGGTCGGGGGCACCATATATTTT CASSLWVGGTIYF
TRBJ2-5 - TRBV7-9 - TGTGCCAGCAGCTCTATTTTTCAGGGACAAGAGACCCAGTACTTC CASSSIFQGQETQYF
TRBJ1-3 - TRBV29-1 - TGCAGCGTTGAAACGTGGGCTGGAAACACCATATATTTT CSVETWAGNTIYF
TRBJ2-5 - TRBV28 - TGTGCCAGCAGTTTAGTCTCCACAGAGACCCAGTACTTC CASSLVSTETQYF
TRBJ1-5 few TRBV28 - TGTGCCAGCAGCTCGACAGCGGCCAATCAGCCCCAGCATTTT CASSSTAANQPQHF
TRBJ2-1 - TRBV11-3 TRBD2 TGTGCCAGCAGCCTAACTAGCGGAGACTACAATGAGCAGTTCTTC CASSLTSGDYNEQFF
TRBJ2-2 - TRBV2 TRBD2 TGTGCCAGCACGGAAGTAGCGGGAGACCCCGGGGAGCTGTTTTTT CASTEVAGDPGELFF
TRBJ2-3 once TRBV6-5 TRBD2 TGTGCCAGCAGGCCGGGTGACGGGAGGGCAGATACGCAGTATTTT CASRPGDGRADTQYF
TRBJ2-7 - TRBV19 - TGTGCCAGTAGTATTGACGACGTAGCCTACGAGCAGTACTTC CASSIDDVAYEQYF